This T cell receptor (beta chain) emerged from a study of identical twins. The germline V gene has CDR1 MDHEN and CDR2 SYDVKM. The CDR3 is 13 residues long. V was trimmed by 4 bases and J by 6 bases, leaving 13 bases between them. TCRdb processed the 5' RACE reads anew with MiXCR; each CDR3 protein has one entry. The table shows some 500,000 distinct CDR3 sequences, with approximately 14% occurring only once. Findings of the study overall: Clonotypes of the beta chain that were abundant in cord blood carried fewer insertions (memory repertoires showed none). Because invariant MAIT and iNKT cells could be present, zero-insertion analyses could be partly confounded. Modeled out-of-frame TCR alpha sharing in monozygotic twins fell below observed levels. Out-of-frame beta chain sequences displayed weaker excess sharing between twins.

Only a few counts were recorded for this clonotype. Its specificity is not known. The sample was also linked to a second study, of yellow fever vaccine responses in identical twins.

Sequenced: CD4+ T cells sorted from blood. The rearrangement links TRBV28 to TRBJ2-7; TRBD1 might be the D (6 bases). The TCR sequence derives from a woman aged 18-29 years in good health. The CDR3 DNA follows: TGTGCCAGCAGTTCACCGGGACAACTCGAGCAGTACTTC. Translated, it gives CASSSPGQLEQYF.